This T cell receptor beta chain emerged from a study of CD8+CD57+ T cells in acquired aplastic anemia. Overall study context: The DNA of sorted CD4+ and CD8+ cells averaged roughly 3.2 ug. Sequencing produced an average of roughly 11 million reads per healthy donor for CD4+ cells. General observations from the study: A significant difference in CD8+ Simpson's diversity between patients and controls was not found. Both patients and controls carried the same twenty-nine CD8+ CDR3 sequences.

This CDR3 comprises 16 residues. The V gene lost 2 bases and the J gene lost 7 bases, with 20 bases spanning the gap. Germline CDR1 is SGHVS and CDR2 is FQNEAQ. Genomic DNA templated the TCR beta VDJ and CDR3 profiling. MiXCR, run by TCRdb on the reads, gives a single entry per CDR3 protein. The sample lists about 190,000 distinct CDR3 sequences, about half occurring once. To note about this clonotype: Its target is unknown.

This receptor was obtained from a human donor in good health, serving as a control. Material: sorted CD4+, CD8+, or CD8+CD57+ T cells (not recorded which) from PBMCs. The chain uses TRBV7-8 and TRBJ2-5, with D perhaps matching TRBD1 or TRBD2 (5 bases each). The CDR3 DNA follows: TGTGCCAGCAGCTTATCCCAAACCAGTGGGGCGGGGACCCAGTACTTC. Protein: CASSLSQTSGAGTQYF. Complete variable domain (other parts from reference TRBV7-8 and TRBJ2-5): GAGVSQSPRYKVAKRGQDVALRCDPISGHVSLFWYQQALGQGPEFLTYFQNEAQLDKSGLPSDRFFAERPEGSVSTLKIQRTQQEDSAVYLCASSLSQTSGAGTQYFGPGTRLLVL.